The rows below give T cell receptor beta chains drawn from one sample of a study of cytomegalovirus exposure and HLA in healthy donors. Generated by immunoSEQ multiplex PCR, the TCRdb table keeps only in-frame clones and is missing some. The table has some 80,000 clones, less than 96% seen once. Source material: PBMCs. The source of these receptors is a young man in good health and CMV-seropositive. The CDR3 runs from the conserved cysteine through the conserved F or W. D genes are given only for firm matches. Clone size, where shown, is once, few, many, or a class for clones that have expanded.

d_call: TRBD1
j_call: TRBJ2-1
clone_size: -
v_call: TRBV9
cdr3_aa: CASSMGQGGNNEQFF
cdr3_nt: TGTGCCAGCAGCATGGGACAGGGGGGAAACAATGAGCAGTTCTTC

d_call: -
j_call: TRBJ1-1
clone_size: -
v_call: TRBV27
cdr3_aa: CASRIRGNTEAFF
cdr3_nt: TGTGCCAGCAGGATTAGAGGGAACACTGAAGCTTTCTTT

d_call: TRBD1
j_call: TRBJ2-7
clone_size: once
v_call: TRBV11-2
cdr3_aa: CASSHLRGLKAHEQYF
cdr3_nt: TGTGCCAGCAGCCACCTAAGGGGGCTCAAAGCCCACGAGCAGTACTTC

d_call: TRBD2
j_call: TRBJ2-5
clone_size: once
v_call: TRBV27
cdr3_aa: CASRPGLVGETQYF
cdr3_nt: TGTGCCAGCAGACCGGGACTAGTGGGAGAGACCCAGTACTTC

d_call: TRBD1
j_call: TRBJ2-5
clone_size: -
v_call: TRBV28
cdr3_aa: CASSQTGEETQYF
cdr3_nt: TGTGCCAGCAGTCAAACAGGGGAGGAGACCCAGTACTTC

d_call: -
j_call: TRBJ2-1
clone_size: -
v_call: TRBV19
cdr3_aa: CASSLASEYNEQFF
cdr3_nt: TGTGCCAGTAGTCTGGCTAGCGAGTACAATGAGCAGTTCTTC

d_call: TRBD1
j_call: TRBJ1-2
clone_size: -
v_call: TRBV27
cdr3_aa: CASSFTGDPNYGYTF
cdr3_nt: TGTGCCAGCAGTTTTACAGGGGACCCTAACTATGGCTACACCTTC

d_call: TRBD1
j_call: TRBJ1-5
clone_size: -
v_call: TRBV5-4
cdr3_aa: CASSRGTGGVERQPQHF
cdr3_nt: TGTGCCAGCAGCCGAGGGACAGGGGGCGTAGAAAGGCAGCCCCAGCATTTT

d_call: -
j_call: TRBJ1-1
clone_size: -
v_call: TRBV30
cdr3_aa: CAWGKTGLNTEAFF
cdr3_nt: TGTGCCTGGGGTAAGACAGGTCTGAACACTGAAGCTTTCTTT

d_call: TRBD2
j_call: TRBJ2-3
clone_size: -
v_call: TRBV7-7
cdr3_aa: CASSPGLAGSTDTQYF
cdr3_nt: TGTGCTAGCAGCCCAGGACTAGCGGGGAGCACAGATACGCAGTATTTT

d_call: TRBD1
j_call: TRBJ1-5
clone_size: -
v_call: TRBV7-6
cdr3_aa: CASSEHDRGNQPQHF
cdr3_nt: TGTGCCAGCAGCGAGCACGACAGGGGAAATCAGCCCCAGCATTTT

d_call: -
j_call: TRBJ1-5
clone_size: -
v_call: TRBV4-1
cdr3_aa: CASSVDRFNQPQHF
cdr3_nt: TGCGCCAGCAGCGTAGACAGGTTCAATCAGCCCCAGCATTTT

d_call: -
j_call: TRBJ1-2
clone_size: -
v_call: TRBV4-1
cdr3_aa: CASSQGGGDYGYTF
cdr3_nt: TGCGCCAGCAGCCAAGGGGGAGGGGACTATGGCTACACCTTC

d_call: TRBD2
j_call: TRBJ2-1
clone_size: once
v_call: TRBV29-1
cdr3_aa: CSVEGLAALSYNEQFF
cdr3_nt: TGCAGCGTTGAAGGTCTAGCGGCCCTGTCCTACAATGAGCAGTTCTTC

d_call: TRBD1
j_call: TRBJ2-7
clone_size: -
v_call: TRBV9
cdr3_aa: CASSVGQGATYEQYF
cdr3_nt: TGTGCCAGCAGCGTGGGACAGGGGGCTACCTACGAGCAGTACTTC

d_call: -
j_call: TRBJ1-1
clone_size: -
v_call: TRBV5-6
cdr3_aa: CASSSLGGADEAFF
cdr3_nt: TGTGCCAGCAGCTCCCTCGGGGGGGCAGATGAAGCTTTCTTT

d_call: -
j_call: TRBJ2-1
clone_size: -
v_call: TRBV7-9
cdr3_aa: CASSLKGVGEVHEQFF
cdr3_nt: TGTGCCAGCAGCTTAAAAGGGGTGGGGGAGGTTCATGAGCAGTTCTTC

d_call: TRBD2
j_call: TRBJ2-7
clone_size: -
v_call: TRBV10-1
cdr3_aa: CASSARLAPLGEQYF
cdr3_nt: TGCGCCAGCAGTGCGCGACTAGCGCCCCTTGGGGAGCAGTACTTC

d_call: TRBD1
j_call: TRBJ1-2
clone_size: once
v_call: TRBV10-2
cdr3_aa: CASSDNSGGTANYGYTF
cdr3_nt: TGCGCCAGCAGTGATAATTCAGGGGGAACAGCTAACTATGGCTACACCTTC

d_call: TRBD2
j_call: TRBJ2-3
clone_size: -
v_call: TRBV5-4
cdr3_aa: CASRLAGVDTQYF
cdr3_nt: TGTGCCAGCAGACTAGCGGGAGTTGATACGCAGTATTTT

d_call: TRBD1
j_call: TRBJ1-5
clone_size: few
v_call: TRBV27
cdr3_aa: CASSPWDRELQHF
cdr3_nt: TGTGCCAGCAGTCCGTGGGACAGGGAACTCCAGCATTTT

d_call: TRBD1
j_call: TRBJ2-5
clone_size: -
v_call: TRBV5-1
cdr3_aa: CASSLETGSEETQYF
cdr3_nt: TGCGCCAGCAGCTTGGAGACAGGGTCGGAAGAGACCCAGTACTTC

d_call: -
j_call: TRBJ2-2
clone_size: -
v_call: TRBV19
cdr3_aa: CASSITGTNTGELFF
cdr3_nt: TGTGCCAGTAGTATCACGGGGACGAACACCGGGGAGCTGTTTTTT

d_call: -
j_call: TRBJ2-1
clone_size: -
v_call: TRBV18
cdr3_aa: CASSPSISSYNEQFF
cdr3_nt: TGTGCCAGCTCACCTAGTATTAGCTCCTACAATGAGCAGTTCTTC